This TCR beta chain is from a study of T cell responses to AZD1222 COVID-19 vaccine (dated by TCRdb to the early 2020s). Background for the entire study: TCR sequencing covered over 230 trial participants: about 210 given two doses of AZD1222 and some 25 given two doses of MenACWY control vaccine. Trial participants were enrolled by age into subgroups of 18-55, 56-69 and 70-plus years, and around 150, 28 and 57 TCR-sequenced participants, respectively, were included in these subgroups. Study-wide conclusions, independent of this receptor: The 56-69-year group was small, and its depth increase did not reach significance, likely because of low power. Reportedly, almost half of the unique spike-specific TCRs recognized epitopes lying outside the regions that are mutated in the B.1.351 and B.1.1.7 variants. Vaccine-associated CD4 TCRs spanned the whole spike protein, with dominant responses in regions 160-218 and 743-854. Only a handful of AZD1222 recipients were SARS-CoV-2 seropositive at baseline, limiting conclusions about previously exposed vaccinees. After two AZD1222 doses, both the breadth and the depth of spike-specific TCRs were significantly higher than at day 0 and than in MenACWY recipients. Participants were mostly white British, with more females than males. The authors suggested clonal diversity may have been underestimated. Because no samples from the day 14 peak response were available, repertoires could be characterized only after the peak T cell response.

Comment on this clone: Its specific antigen is unknown. No per-base quality is available; no much larger clone lies one base away.

The intended sense of this specimen's time point label: about 28 days (+/-7) after the second vaccine dose. Because spike-specific TCR depth and breadth did not differ between the two schedules, AZD1222 recipients who got a second dose at roughly 4 weeks were pooled with those who got a second dose at roughly 12 weeks. Vaccinee samples came from UK trials COV001 and COV002, including a single-blind randomized controlled phase 2/3 trial of AZD1222 (ChAdOx1 nCoV-19) in healthy adults. For TCRbeta chain sequencing, PBMC samples from trial participants were taken at day 0 and at day 28 after the second dose. The CDR3 regions of human TCRbeta chains were analyzed by immunosequencing. The paper's processing steps were these. TCRs in the repertoires were matched against a reference library of SARS-CoV-2-specific TCRs that had been generated with the MIRA antigen-specificity platform. Breadth meant the fraction of unique TCRs that were SARS-CoV-2-associated, whereas depth meant the fraction of total T cells that were SARS-CoV-2-associated. Using the MIRA data, each spike-specific TCR was assigned both to the spike region to which the TCR was reactive and to a CD4 or CD8 class. Log10-transformed breadth and depth values were compared by one-way ANOVA with Sidak's multiple comparisons tests. TCRdb limited this immuneACCESS table to in-frame rearrangements with V and J called. A share of clones is missing; checked studies link under half to unresolved V genes, and the rest is unexplained. The V and J calls and clone size come from that table; D and trimming were worked out from the DNA. The sample contains about 94,000 clones, 85% of them found a single time. 4.5% of the sample rests with the top ten.

This sequence originates from an adult who received the AZD1222 COVID-19 vaccine. This sample comprised peripheral blood, obtained 28 days after the second AZD1222 dose.

Here the CDR3 is given as CASSIYNSPLHF. The bases read TGTGCCAGTAGTATTTATAATTCACCCCTCCACTTT. The chain joins TRBV19 to TRBJ1-6; a confident D gene designation cannot be given. V loses 3 bases, J loses 4 bases, and the germline ends lie 1 base apart. Inclusive of the bounding cysteine and phenylalanine, the CDR3 is 12 residues long. The retained sequence is limited to the CDR3, 36 bases, with the frame set at the first base. Per the germline V gene (reference sequence), LNHDA is the CDR1 and SQIVND is the CDR2.